This TCR beta chain was sequenced in a study of T cell responses to AZD1222 COVID-19 vaccine. The repertoire was sequenced with immunoSEQ multiplex PCR; TCRdb's copy has only in-frame clones and lacks some. The sample has some 120,000 clones; approximately 90% are singletons. The ends lost 6 bases at V and 6 bases at J; junction bases unmatched: 3. CDR3 size: 13 residues. Per germline, CDR1 MNHEY and CDR2 SVGAGI. Points on this clone: What it binds is unknown.

Pooling covered second doses at about 4 or about 12 weeks. Study-wide points: AZD1222 recipients seropositive at baseline numbered only six or seven. Clonal diversity may have been underestimated, and the donors were mostly white British, with more females than males. The CD4 TCRs associated with vaccination extended across spike and predominated at 160-218 and 743-854.

This TCR derives from an adult who received the AZD1222 COVID-19 vaccine. Sequencing was performed on peripheral blood, taken 28 days after the second AZD1222 dose. The V call is TRBV6-5, the J call TRBJ2-2, with 8 bases identical to TRBD1. The CDR3 DNA reads TGTGCCAGCAGGCCACAGGGGGCCGGGGAGCTGTTTTTT. Protein product: CASRPQGAGELFF.